Each of the 19 T cell receptor beta chains below was sequenced from the same sample in a study of cytomegalovirus exposure and HLA in healthy donors. Vbeta (60) and Jbeta (13) primers were used in the PCR. Only in-frame clones appear in the TCRdb table, and some are missing; sequencing was by immunoSEQ multiplex PCR. Its listing shows 80,000 to 95,000 clones. The sequencing sample was made of PBMCs. These receptors were taken from a woman younger than 45 in good health and CMV-seronegative.

As DNA, the CDR3 is TGTGCCTGGAGCCCAGGGTTTGGAAACACCATATATTTT. It yields the protein CAWSPGFGNTIYF. The rearrangement uses TRBV30 and TRBJ1-3, with a possible D match to TRBD1 (5 bases). CDR1 is GTSNPN and CDR2 is SVGIG in the germline V gene (reference sequence). The V and J ends lost 3 bases and 3 bases respectively, with 9 bases between them. The CDR3 spans 13 residues.

The V and J genes are TRBV4-2 and TRBJ2-3; the match to TRBD2 covers 14 bases. Germline-derived CDR1 and CDR2 are LGHNA and YNFKEQ. The CDR3 consists of 23 residues. After removal of 0 bases from V and 2 bases from J, the junction contained 19 bases not matched to a gene. The CDR3 DNA is TGTGCCAGCAGCCAAGATACAAGGGGGGGACTAGCGGGAGACCGTCCCTTCACAGATACGCAGTATTTT. Protein sequence: CASSQDTRGGLAGDRPFTDTQYF.

V and J are TRBV30 and TRBJ2-1; 9 bases are shared with TRBD2. V was pared by 0 bases and J by 9 bases, with 3 bases of the junction left unmatched. This CDR3 region has 13 residues. Germline V CDR1 and CDR2: GTSNPN, SVGIG (reference sequence). DNA for the CDR3: TGTGCCTGGAGTGTAGGGACTAGCATTGAGCAGTTCTTC. Protein product: CAWSVGTSIEQFF.

The chain has TRBV19 and TRBJ1-2; D is unresolved. Germline CDR1 is LNHDA and CDR2 is SQIVND (reference sequence). V gave up 6 bases and J gave up 2 bases, with 16 bases separating them. The CDR3 extends over 15 amino acids. In DNA, the CDR3 is TGTGCCAGTAGCGAATTTCAGCCAGGCAACTATGGCTACACCTTC. Protein: CASSEFQPGNYGYTF.

The chain combines TRBV7-2 with TRBJ2-1; 7 nucleotides line up with TRBD1. This CDR3 comprises 14 residues. From germline, CDR1 is SGHTA and CDR2 FQGNSA. V lost 4 bases, J lost 10 bases, and 10 bases stayed unmatched. The CDR3 loop reads CASSSQRGGQEQFF. The CDR3, as DNA: TGTGCCAGCAGCTCCCAACGAGGGGGACAGGAGCAGTTCTTC.

The genes are TRBV30 and TRBJ2-7, with D perhaps TRBD1 (6 bases). Trimming removed 4 bases from V and 2 bases from J, with 15 bases in between. In germline, CDR1 is GTSNPN, CDR2 SVGIG (reference sequence). This CDR3 is 14 amino acids long. CDR3 sequence (DNA): TGTGCCTGGAATATGAACCCAGGGGCCTACGAGCAGTACTTC. This codes for CAWNMNPGAYEQYF.

V gene TRBV18 combines with J gene TRBJ2-7; 11 nucleotides align to TRBD1. V lost 3 bases to trimming and J lost 5 bases; unmatched junction nucleotides: 6. Per the germline V gene, CDR1 is KGHSH and CDR2 is LQKENI. The CDR3 totals 15 residues. CDR3 DNA sequence: TGTGCCAGCTCACCTGGGGACAGGGGGTCCCACGAGCAGTACTTC. Its protein is CASSPGDRGSHEQYF.

The chain links TRBV25-1 to TRBJ2-1; D may be TRBD2 (6 bases). From germline, CDR1 is MGHDK and CDR2 SYGVNS. The CDR3 sequence is 13 residues long. The V and J ends lost 1 base and 7 bases respectively, with 8 bases between them. Written as DNA, the CDR3 is TGTGCCAGCAGTGAATCAGGGACTAATGAGCAGTTCTTC. Protein: CASSESGTNEQFF.

The rearrangement uses TRBV19 and TRBJ1-1; TRBD1 aligns across 7 bases. From germline, CDR1 is LNHDA and CDR2 SQIVND (reference sequence). J was trimmed by 3 bases and V by 2 bases; bases with no gene match: 6. The CDR3 runs 15 residues. The CDR3 DNA is TGTGCCAGTAGTATAAGTTTTCAGGGGGACACTGAAGCTTTCTTT. Translation gives CASSISFQGDTEAFF.

The chain carries TRBV6-5 and TRBJ1-5; 7 nucleotides align to TRBD1. Germline assignment: CDR1 MNHEY and CDR2 SVGAGI. Losses at the gene ends were 6 bases for V and 0 bases for J; bases not matched to a gene: 5. This CDR3 region has 15 residues. This CDR3 reads CASRPGQRSNQPQHF. The CDR3 bases are TGTGCCAGCAGGCCGGGACAGCGTAGCAATCAGCCCCAGCATTTT.

The DNA of the CDR3 is TGTGCCAGCAGTACTACACAGGGGACCGGGGAGCTGTTTTTT. Protein sequence: CASSTTQGTGELFF. The chain uses TRBV6-5 and TRBJ2-2; 7 nucleotides agree with TRBD1. Germline CDR1 MNHEY, CDR2 SVGAGI. J lost 5 bases, V lost 5 bases, and 5 bases had no gene match. There are 14 residues in the CDR3.

The chain is built from TRBV6-1 and TRBJ2-7, with D maybe TRBD2 (5 bases). There are 12 residues in the CDR3. CDR1 is MNHNS and CDR2 is SASEGT in the germline V gene. With 2 bases removed from V and 9 bases from J, the gap between germline ends came to 11 bases. The CDR3 nucleotides are TGTGCCAGCAGTGAACCTACCCGGGGGCAGTACTTC. Its translation is CASSEPTRGQYF.

The V and J genes are TRBV6-5 and TRBJ2-1, with D maybe TRBD2 (6 bases). Germline V gene lookup returns CDR1 MNHEY and CDR2 SVGAGI. The CDR3 is 16 amino acids. The V and J ends lost 0 bases and 3 bases respectively, with 12 bases between them. For the CDR3, the DNA is TGTGCCAGCAGTTACTCGAAACTAGCAGACTACAATGAGCAGTTCTTC. Amino acids: CASSYSKLADYNEQFF.

V and J are TRBV29-1 and TRBJ1-2; the D is unclear. Germline V gene lookup returns CDR1 SQVTM and CDR2 ANQGSEA. Trimming cost V 5 bases and J 4 bases, with 11 bases left between them. The CDR3 runs to 12 residues. The CDR3 nucleotides read TGCAGCGTTAACCTTAGTCCCTATGGCTACACCTTC. Protein: CSVNLSPYGYTF.

This chain links TRBV7-2 with TRBJ1-2; D might be TRBD1 (5 bases). The V end lost 1 base, the J end lost 7 bases, and 10 bases lay between the germline ends. The CDR3 contains 13 residues. CDR1 and CDR2 from the germline V gene are SGHTA and FQGNSA. The CDR3 spells CASSLVGARGYTF. The CDR3 nucleotides are TGTGCCAGCAGCTTAGTTGGGGCCCGTGGCTACACCTTC.

The CDR3, as DNA: TGTGCCAGCAGTTACTCGATGGGTGACAGGGGCTATGAGCAGTTCTTC. Protein: CASSYSMGDRGYEQFF. This rearrangement joins TRBV6-5 to TRBJ2-1, with TRBD1 identical over 8 bases. CDR1 is MNHEY and CDR2 is SVGAGI in the germline V gene. The CDR3 contains 16 residues. With V trimmed by 0 bases and J by 8 bases, 9 bases remained unmatched.

The chain combines TRBV6-4 with TRBJ1-1; D gene ambiguous. This CDR3 spans 13 amino acids. CDR1 is MRHNA, CDR2 SNTAGT, per germline. V lost 3 bases and J 2 bases, leaving 7 bases between the germline ends. The CDR3 protein is CASSESTNTEAFF. CDR3 nucleotides: TGTGCCAGCAGTGAAAGTACTAACACTGAAGCTTTCTTT.

This chain connects TRBV6-1 to TRBJ1-2; D remains unclear. There are 13 residues in the CDR3. Per germline, CDR1 MNHNS and CDR2 SASEGT. Deletions cut 0 bases from V and 8 bases from J, with 10 bases between. The CDR3 protein is CASSEARGGGYTF. CDR3 nucleotides: TGTGCCAGCAGTGAAGCGCGTGGCGGCGGCTACACCTTC.

The chain uses TRBV5-3 and TRBJ1-6; D ambiguous. TRBV5-3 is given ORF status, its function remaining uncertain. Deletions cut 3 bases from V and 10 bases from J, with 5 bases between. The CDR3 covers 11 residues. The CDR3 spells CARSYGSPLHF. The CDR3 nucleotides are TGTGCCAGAAGCTACGGGTCACCCCTCCACTTT.